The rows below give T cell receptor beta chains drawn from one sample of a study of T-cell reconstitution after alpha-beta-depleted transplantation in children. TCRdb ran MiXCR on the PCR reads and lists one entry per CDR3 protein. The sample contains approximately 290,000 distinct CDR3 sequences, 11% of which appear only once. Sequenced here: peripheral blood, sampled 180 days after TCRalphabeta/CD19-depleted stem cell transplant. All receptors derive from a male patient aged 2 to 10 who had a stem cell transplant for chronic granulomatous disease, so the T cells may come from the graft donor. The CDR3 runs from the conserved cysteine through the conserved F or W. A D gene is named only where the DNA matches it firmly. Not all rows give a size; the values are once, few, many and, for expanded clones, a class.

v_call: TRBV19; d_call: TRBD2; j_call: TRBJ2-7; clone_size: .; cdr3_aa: CASSGGRESYEQYF; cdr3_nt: TGTGCCAGTAGTGGCGGGAGGGAATCCTACGAGCAGTACTTC
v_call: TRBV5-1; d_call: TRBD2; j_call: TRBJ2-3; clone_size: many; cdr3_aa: CASSPGATRASGRAADTQYF; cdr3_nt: TGCGCCAGCAGCCCCGGTGCGACCCGGGCTAGCGGGAGGGCTGCAGATACGCAGTATTTT
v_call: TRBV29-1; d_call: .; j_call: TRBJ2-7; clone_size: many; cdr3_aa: CSVEHGAGEQYF; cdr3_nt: TGCAGCGTTGAACACGGGGCGGGGGAGCAGTACTTC
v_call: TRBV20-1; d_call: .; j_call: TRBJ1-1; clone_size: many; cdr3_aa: CSASDTKNTEAFF; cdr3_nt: TGCAGTGCTAGTGACACTAAGAACACTGAAGCTTTCTTT
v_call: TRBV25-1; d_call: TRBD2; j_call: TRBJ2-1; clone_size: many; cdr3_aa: CASIDHGGNEQFF; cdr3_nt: TGTGCCAGCATCGACCACGGGGGGAATGAGCAGTTCTTC
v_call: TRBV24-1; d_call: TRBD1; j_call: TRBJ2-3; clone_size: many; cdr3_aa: CATSDLGQGSTQYF; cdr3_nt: TGTGCCACCAGTGATTTAGGACAGGGAAGTACGCAGTATTTT
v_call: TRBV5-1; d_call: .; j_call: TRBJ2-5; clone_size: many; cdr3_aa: CASSLARETQETQYF; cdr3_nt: TGCGCCAGCAGCTTGGCCAGGGAGACCCAAGAGACCCAGTACTTC
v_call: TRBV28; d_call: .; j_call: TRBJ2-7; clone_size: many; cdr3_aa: CASSHGRRVYEQYF; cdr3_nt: TGTGCCAGCAGTCATGGGCGGCGAGTCTACGAGCAGTACTTC
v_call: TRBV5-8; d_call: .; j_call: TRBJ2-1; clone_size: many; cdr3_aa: CASSLFGGVINEQFF; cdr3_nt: TGTGCCAGCAGCTTGTTCGGCGGGGTTATCAATGAGCAGTTCTTC
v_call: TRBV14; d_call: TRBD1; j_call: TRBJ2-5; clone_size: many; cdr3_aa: CASSQPGQRQETQYF; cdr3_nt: TGTGCCAGCAGCCAACCGGGACAGCGCCAAGAGACCCAGTACTTC
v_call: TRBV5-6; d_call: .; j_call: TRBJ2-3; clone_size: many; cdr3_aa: CASSFPGTLDTQYF; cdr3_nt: TGTGCCAGCAGCTTCCCCGGGACTCTAGATACGCAGTATTTT
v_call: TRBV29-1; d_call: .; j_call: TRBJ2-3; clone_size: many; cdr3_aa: CSVEVMRYGSGRTDTQYF; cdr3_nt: TGCAGCGTTGAAGTGATGAGGTACGGGAGTGGTCGCACAGATACGCAGTATTTT
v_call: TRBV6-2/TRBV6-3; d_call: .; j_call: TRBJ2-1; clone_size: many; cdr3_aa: CASTQAPTPYNEQFF; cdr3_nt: TGTGCCAGCACCCAAGCCCCGACACCCTACAATGAGCAGTTCTTC
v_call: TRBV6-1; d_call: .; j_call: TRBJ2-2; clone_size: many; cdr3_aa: CASSMTGGTGELFF; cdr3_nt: TGTGCCAGCAGTATGACAGGTGGAACCGGGGAGCTGTTTTTT
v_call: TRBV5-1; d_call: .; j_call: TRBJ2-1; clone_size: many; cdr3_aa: CASSASGNEQFF; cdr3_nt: TGCGCCAGCAGCGCGTCCGGAAATGAGCAGTTCTTC
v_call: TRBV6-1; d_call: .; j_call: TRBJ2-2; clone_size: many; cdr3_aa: CASKVHTGELFF; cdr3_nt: TGTGCCAGCAAGGTCCACACCGGGGAGCTGTTTTTT